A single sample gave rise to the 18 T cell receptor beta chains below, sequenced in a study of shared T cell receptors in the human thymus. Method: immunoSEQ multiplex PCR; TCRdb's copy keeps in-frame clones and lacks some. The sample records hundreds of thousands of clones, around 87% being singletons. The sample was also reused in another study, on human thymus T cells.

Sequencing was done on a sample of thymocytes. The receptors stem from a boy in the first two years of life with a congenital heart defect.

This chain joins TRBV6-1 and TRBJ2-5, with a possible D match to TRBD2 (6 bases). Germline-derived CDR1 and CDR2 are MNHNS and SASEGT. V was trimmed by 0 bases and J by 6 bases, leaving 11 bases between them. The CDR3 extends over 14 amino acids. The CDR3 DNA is TGTGCCAGCAGTGAAGCGCTAGGAGGGAAGACCCAGTACTTC. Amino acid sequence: CASSEALGGKTQYF.

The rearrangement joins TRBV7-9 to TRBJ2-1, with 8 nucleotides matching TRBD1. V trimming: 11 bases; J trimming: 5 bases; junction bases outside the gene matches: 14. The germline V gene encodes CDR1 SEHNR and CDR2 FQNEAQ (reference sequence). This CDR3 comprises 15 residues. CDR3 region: CAGLRTGSLDNEQFF. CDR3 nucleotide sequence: TGTGCCGGACTAAGGACAGGGAGTTTAGACAATGAGCAGTTCTTC. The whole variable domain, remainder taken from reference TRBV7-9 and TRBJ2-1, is DTGVSQNPRHKITKRGQNVTFRCDPISEHNRLYWYRQTLGQGPEFLTYFQNEAQLEKSRLLSDRFSAERPKGSFSTLEIQRTEQGDSAMYLCAGLRTGSLDNEQFFGPGTRLTVL.

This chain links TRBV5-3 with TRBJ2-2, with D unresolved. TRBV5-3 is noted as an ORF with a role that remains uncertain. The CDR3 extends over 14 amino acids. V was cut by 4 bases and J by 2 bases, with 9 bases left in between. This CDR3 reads CARSPDTNTGELFF. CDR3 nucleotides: TGTGCCAGAAGCCCCGACACAAACACCGGGGAGCTGTTTTTT.

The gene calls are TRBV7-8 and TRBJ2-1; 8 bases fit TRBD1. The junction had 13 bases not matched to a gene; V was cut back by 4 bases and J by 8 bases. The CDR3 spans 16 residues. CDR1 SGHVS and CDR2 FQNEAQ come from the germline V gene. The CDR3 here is CASSSTYRTGSHEQFF. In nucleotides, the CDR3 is TGTGCCAGCAGCTCCACGTACCGGACAGGGTCCCATGAGCAGTTCTTC.

In DNA, the CDR3 is TGTGCCAGCAGCTCCGGAGATAGCAATCAGCCCCAGCATTTT. Its protein product is CASSSGDSNQPQHF. This sequence joins TRBV7-9 and TRBJ1-5; D unresolved. V was cut by 4 bases and J by 0 bases, with 7 bases left in between. Looked up from germline, CDR1 is SEHNR and CDR2 is FQNEAQ (reference sequence). This CDR3 contains 14 residues.

CDR3 in DNA: TGTGCCAGCAGCTTATTGGCTAGCGGGAGCTACAATGAGCAGTTCTTC. Translation: CASSLLASGSYNEQFF. This chain links TRBV7-3 with TRBJ2-1, with 10 bases that match TRBD2. V shed 2 bases, J shed 3 bases, and the junction held 4 bases outside the gene matches. This CDR3 spans 16 amino acids. Germline V gene sequence: CDR1 SGHTA, CDR2 FQGTGA.

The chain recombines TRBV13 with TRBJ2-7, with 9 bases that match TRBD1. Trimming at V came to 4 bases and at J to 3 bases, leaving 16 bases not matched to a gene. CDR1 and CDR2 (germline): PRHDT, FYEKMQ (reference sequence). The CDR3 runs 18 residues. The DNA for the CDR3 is TGTGCCAGCAGCTCCCCTCAACTGACCGGGACAGGGAACTACGAGCAGTACTTC. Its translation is CASSSPQLTGTGNYEQYF.

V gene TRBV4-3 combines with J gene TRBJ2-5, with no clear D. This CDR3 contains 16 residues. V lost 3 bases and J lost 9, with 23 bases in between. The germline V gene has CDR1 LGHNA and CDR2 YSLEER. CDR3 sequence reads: CASSQHYHHIPRPQYF. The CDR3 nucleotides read TGCGCCAGCAGCCAGCACTACCACCACATACCGCGGCCCCAGTACTTC.

The chain's CDR3 is CASRFSGTGGTEAFF. CDR3 nucleotide sequence: TGTGCCAGCAGATTTTCCGGGACAGGGGGCACTGAAGCTTTCTTT. J is TRBJ1-1 and V is TRBV5-6, with 11 bases fitting TRBD1. With V trimmed by 5 bases and J by 4 bases, 7 bases remained unmatched. The CDR3 covers 15 residues. Germline V lookup: CDR1 SGHDT, CDR2 YYEEEE.

DNA of the CDR3: TGTGCCAGCAGCTTCACAGGGGGACCTGGAAACACCATATATTTT. Translating it yields CASSFTGGPGNTIYF. The rearrangement uses TRBV9 and TRBJ1-3, with 8 bases aligning to TRBD1. CDR3 length equals 15 residues. V was clipped by 4 bases and J by 2 bases; unmatched bases: 5. Germline CDR1 SGDLS, CDR2 YYNGEE.

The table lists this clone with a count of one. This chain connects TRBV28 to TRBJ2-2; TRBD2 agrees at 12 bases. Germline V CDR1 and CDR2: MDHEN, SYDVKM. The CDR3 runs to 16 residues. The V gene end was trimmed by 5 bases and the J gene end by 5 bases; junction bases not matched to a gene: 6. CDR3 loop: CASSPPGLAGTGELFF. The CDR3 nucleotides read TGTGCCAGCAGTCCCCCGGGACTAGCGGGTACCGGGGAGCTGTTTTTT.

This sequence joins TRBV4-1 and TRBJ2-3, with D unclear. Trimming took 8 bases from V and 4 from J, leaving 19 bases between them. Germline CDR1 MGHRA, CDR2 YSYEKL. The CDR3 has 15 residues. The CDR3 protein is CASGRPGLGPDTQYF. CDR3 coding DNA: TGCGCCAGCGGCCGTCCGGGTTTGGGTCCAGATACGCAGTATTTT.

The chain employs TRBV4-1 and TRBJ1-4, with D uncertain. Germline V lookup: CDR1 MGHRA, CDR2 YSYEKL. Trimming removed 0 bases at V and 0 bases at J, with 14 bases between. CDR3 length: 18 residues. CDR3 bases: TGCGCCAGCAGCCAAGATCCTACCGGGAACGCAACTAATGAAAAACTGTTTTTT. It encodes CASSQDPTGNATNEKLFF.

DNA of the CDR3: TGTGCCAGCAGCCACCCAGGGGAGGAGCAGTACTTC. Amino acids: CASSHPGEEQYF. This chain uses TRBV28 with TRBJ2-7, with D possibly matching TRBD1 (6 bases). Germline CDR1 MDHEN, CDR2 SYDVKM. The CDR3 covers 12 residues. Deletions cut 6 bases from V and 7 bases from J, with 13 bases between.

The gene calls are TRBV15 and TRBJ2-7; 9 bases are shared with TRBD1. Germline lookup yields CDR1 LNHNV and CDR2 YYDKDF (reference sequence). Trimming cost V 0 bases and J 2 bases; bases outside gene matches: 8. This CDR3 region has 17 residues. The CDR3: CATSRDRRGTGPYEQYF. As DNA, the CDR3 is TGTGCCACCAGCAGAGATCGCCGTGGGACAGGGCCCTACGAGCAGTACTTC.

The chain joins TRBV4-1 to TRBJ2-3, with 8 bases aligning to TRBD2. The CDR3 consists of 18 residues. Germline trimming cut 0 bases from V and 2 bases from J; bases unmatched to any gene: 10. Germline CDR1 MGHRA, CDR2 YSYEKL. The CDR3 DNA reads TGCGCCAGCAGCCAAGATCAACCACTAGCGGCCTACACAGATACGCAGTATTTT. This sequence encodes CASSQDQPLAAYTDTQYF.

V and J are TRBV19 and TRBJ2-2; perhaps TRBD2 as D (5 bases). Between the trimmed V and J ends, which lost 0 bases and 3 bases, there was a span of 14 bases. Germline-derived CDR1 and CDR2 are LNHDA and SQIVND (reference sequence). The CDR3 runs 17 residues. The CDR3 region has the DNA TGTGCCAGTAGTATAGATTCTTCCGGGAACCACACCGGGGAGCTGTTTTTT. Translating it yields CASSIDSSGNHTGELFF.

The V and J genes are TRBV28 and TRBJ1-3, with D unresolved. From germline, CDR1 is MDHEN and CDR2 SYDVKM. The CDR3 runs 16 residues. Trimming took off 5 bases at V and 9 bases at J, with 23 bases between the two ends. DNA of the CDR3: TGTGCCAGCAGTACCCACCCCCTAGATAGCCGGAGCACCATATATTTT. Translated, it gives CASSTHPLDSRSTIYF.